This entry features one T cell receptor (beta chain) sequence. What it binds is not known. The sample is drawn from a study of shared clonotypes between healthy human individuals. Findings and limits, study-wide: Shared clonotypes across all four donors exceeded non-shared ones in generation probability.

The authors split each subset's genomic DNA evenly across several immunoSEQ plates. In the sorted-subset replicate PCRs, about 200 ng DNA, tens of thousands of T cell genomes, was used. TCRdb's copy holds only in-frame clones and misses some; the assay was immunoSEQ multiplex PCR. The sample contains roughly 770,000 clones, 90% to 98% of which appear only once. Terminally differentiated effector memory CD45RA+ cells were excluded from the naive CD8 cells, which were CD45RO-negative and positively selected for CCR7. The TCR originated in a man aged 25 to 40 in good health. The sequenced material came from naive CD8+ T cells sorted from blood.

The CDR3 here is CATNPRGESIDEQFF. Here the CDR3 DNA reads TGTGCCACCAACCCCCGGGGGGAATCGATAGATGAGCAGTTCTTC. The V call is TRBV15, the J call TRBJ2-1; 7 nucleotides match TRBD2. The CDR3 has 15 residues. The germline V gene has CDR1 LNHNV and CDR2 YYDKDF (reference sequence). Germline trimming cut 7 bases from V and 8 bases from J; bases unmatched to any gene: 14.